What follows is one T cell receptor (beta chain) and its context. The antigen remains unidentified. These data come from a study of T cell responses to AZD1222 COVID-19 vaccine. Looking at the study overall: The study pooled second doses at about 4 or about 12 weeks. Findings and caveats of the study: Spike regions recognized by vaccine-associated CD4 TCRs spanned the protein, led by 160-218 and 743-854. Donors, mostly white British, included more females; clonal diversity was possibly underestimated.

The CDR3 has 16 residues. J was trimmed by 5 bases and V by 0 bases; bases with no gene match: 7. Germline V gives CDR1 SGHRS, CDR2 YFSETQ. TCRdb's copy holds only in-frame clones and misses some; the assay was immunoSEQ multiplex PCR. The sample has roughly 100,000 clones; about 90% are singletons. This specimen was peripheral blood, taken on day 0 of AZD1222 vaccination. The chain joins TRBV5-1 to TRBJ2-2, with 7 bases identical to TRBD1. The sequence came from an adult in good health. The CDR3 loop reads CASSLGETGRTGELFF. Here the CDR3 DNA reads TGCGCCAGCAGCTTGGGTGAGACAGGGCGGACCGGGGAGCTGTTTTTT.